The rows below give T cell receptor beta chains drawn from one sample of a study of cytomegalovirus exposure and HLA in healthy donors. Clones were read by immunoSEQ multiplex PCR, and TCRdb kept only the in-frame ones, dropping some. This sample has under 200,000 clones, with around 86% found just once. The source material was PBMCs. These receptors were obtained from a human donor in good health. Each CDR3 is given with its conserved first and last residue. Each record gives: J gene, V gene, D gene, clone size, CDR3 protein, CDR3 DNA. The D gene is left open where the match is weak. Only some rows state a clone size, as once, few, many or a class for expanded clones.

j_gene: TRBJ2-3; v_gene: TRBV6-1; d_gene: NA; abundance: NA; CDR3aa: CATREGGDTQYF; CDR3nt: TGTGCCACCAGGGAGGGGGGGGATACGCAGTATTTT
j_gene: TRBJ2-5; v_gene: TRBV5-4; d_gene: TRBD2; abundance: few; CDR3aa: CASRASGGQGTQYF; CDR3nt: TGTGCCAGCAGGGCTAGCGGGGGCCAGGGGACCCAGTACTTC
j_gene: TRBJ2-1; v_gene: TRBV19; d_gene: NA; abundance: NA; CDR3aa: CASSARVRDEQFF; CDR3nt: TGTGCCAGTAGTGCCAGGGTCCGGGATGAGCAGTTCTTC
j_gene: TRBJ1-1; v_gene: TRBV29-1; d_gene: NA; abundance: few; CDR3aa: CSVGGGLRDTEAFF; CDR3nt: TGCAGCGTCGGGGGAGGTCTAAGGGACACTGAAGCTTTCTTT
j_gene: TRBJ2-1; v_gene: TRBV5-1; d_gene: TRBD2; abundance: few; CDR3aa: CASSRLGTSAYNEQFF; CDR3nt: TGCGCCAGCAGCCGGTTGGGGACTAGCGCCTACAATGAGCAGTTCTTC
j_gene: TRBJ1-5; v_gene: TRBV28; d_gene: TRBD1; abundance: NA; CDR3aa: CAILETGGGNQPQHF; CDR3nt: TGTGCCATCTTAGAGACAGGGGGAGGCAATCAGCCCCAGCATTTT
j_gene: TRBJ2-1; v_gene: TRBV19; d_gene: NA; abundance: NA; CDR3aa: CASSLLPDNEQFF; CDR3nt: TGTGCCAGTAGCCTTCTCCCAGACAATGAGCAGTTCTTC
j_gene: TRBJ2-1; v_gene: TRBV7-9; d_gene: TRBD2; abundance: few; CDR3aa: CASSLSGGFYNEQFF; CDR3nt: TGTGCCAGCAGCCTTAGCGGGGGGTTCTACAATGAGCAGTTCTTC
j_gene: TRBJ1-1; v_gene: TRBV11-3; d_gene: NA; abundance: NA; CDR3aa: CASSLAPWERRTEAFF; CDR3nt: TGTGCCAGCAGCTTAGCCCCCTGGGAGAGGAGGACTGAAGCTTTCTTT
j_gene: TRBJ1-5; v_gene: TRBV28; d_gene: NA; abundance: once; CDR3aa: CASSFAADLLSNQPQHF; CDR3nt: TGTGCCAGCAGCTTCGCGGCGGATTTGCTAAGCAATCAGCCCCAGCATTTT
j_gene: TRBJ1-1; v_gene: TRBV19; d_gene: TRBD1; abundance: few; CDR3aa: CASRYRGTEAFF; CDR3nt: TGTGCCAGTAGGTACAGGGGCACTGAAGCTTTCTTT
j_gene: TRBJ1-1; v_gene: TRBV7-6; d_gene: NA; abundance: once; CDR3aa: CASSVRLFSEAFF; CDR3nt: TGTGCCAGCAGTGTGCGTCTGTTCTCTGAAGCTTTCTTT
j_gene: TRBJ1-1; v_gene: TRBV7-8; d_gene: NA; abundance: NA; CDR3aa: CASSLNVGYTEAFF; CDR3nt: TGTGCCAGCAGCCTAAATGTCGGGTACACTGAAGCTTTCTTT
j_gene: TRBJ2-7; v_gene: TRBV19; d_gene: NA; abundance: NA; CDR3aa: CASSPKTGIGQYF; CDR3nt: TGTGCCAGTAGTCCGAAGACGGGGATTGGGCAGTACTTC
j_gene: TRBJ2-7; v_gene: TRBV7-9; d_gene: TRBD1; abundance: NA; CDR3aa: CASSLLSGWRDRGSYEQYF; CDR3nt: TGTGCCAGCAGCTTATTATCAGGTTGGCGGGACAGGGGGTCTTACGAGCAGTACTTC
j_gene: TRBJ2-3; v_gene: TRBV7-3; d_gene: TRBD2; abundance: few; CDR3aa: CASRLGGGVDTQYF; CDR3nt: TGTGCCAGCCGGCTCGGGGGGGGCGTAGATACGCAGTATTTT
j_gene: TRBJ1-1; v_gene: TRBV7-7; d_gene: NA; abundance: NA; CDR3aa: CASSLVQGAEAFF; CDR3nt: TGTGCCAGCAGCTTAGTCCAGGGCGCTGAAGCTTTCTTT
j_gene: TRBJ1-1; v_gene: TRBV5-1; d_gene: TRBD1; abundance: NA; CDR3aa: CASSPDRGGNPEAFF; CDR3nt: TGCGCCAGCAGCCCAGACAGGGGGGGGAATCCTGAAGCTTTCTTT
j_gene: TRBJ1-3; v_gene: TRBV4-3; d_gene: NA; abundance: NA; CDR3aa: CASSQSFSVTGNTIYF; CDR3nt: TGCGCCAGCAGCCAAAGTTTCTCAGTTACTGGAAACACCATATATTTT
j_gene: TRBJ2-6; v_gene: TRBV9; d_gene: TRBD1; abundance: once; CDR3aa: CASSVDREVLGANVLTF; CDR3nt: TGTGCCAGCAGCGTGGACAGGGAGGTCCTTGGGGCCAACGTCCTGACTTTC
j_gene: TRBJ1-5; v_gene: TRBV15; d_gene: NA; abundance: once; CDR3aa: CATSKGAANQPQHF; CDR3nt: TGTGCCACCAGCAAAGGGGCAGCTAATCAGCCCCAGCATTTT
j_gene: TRBJ2-7; v_gene: TRBV15; d_gene: TRBD1; abundance: NA; CDR3aa: CATSRDLNRGIEQYF; CDR3nt: TGTGCCACCAGCAGAGATCTAAACAGGGGAATCGAGCAGTACTTC
j_gene: TRBJ2-7; v_gene: TRBV7-2; d_gene: NA; abundance: NA; CDR3aa: CASSRRQDYEQYF; CDR3nt: TGTGCCAGCAGCCGTCGACAGGACTACGAGCAGTACTTC
j_gene: TRBJ1-3; v_gene: TRBV11-3; d_gene: NA; abundance: NA; CDR3aa: CASSFPLGGTIYF; CDR3nt: TGTGCCAGCAGCTTCCCCCTGGGGGGCACCATATATTTT
j_gene: TRBJ1-2; v_gene: TRBV12-2; d_gene: NA; abundance: NA; CDR3aa: CASRLASLRRRDYGYTF; CDR3nt: TGTGCAAGTCGCTTAGCGTCGCTTAGAAGAAGAGACTATGGCTACACCTTC
j_gene: TRBJ1-1; v_gene: TRBV4-1; d_gene: NA; abundance: few; CDR3aa: CASSQLGLLNTEAFF; CDR3nt: TGCGCCAGCAGCCAACTGGGACTTTTGAACACTGAAGCTTTCTTT
j_gene: TRBJ1-6; v_gene: TRBV5-6; d_gene: TRBD1; abundance: NA; CDR3aa: CASSFRDRMNSPLHF; CDR3nt: TGTGCCAGCAGCTTCCGGGACAGGATGAATTCACCCCTCCACTTT
j_gene: TRBJ1-6; v_gene: TRBV6-5; d_gene: NA; abundance: few; CDR3aa: CASSFSNSPLHF; CDR3nt: TGTGCCAGCAGTTTTAGTAATTCACCCCTCCACTTT
j_gene: TRBJ2-2; v_gene: TRBV4-1; d_gene: NA; abundance: NA; CDR3aa: CASSQERGGAFGELFF; CDR3nt: TGCGCCAGCAGCCAAGAAAGGGGGGGGGCCTTCGGGGAGCTGTTTTTT
j_gene: TRBJ1-5; v_gene: TRBV9; d_gene: TRBD1; abundance: NA; CDR3aa: CASSIGTGVNQPQHF; CDR3nt: TGTGCCAGCAGCATAGGGACAGGGGTTAATCAGCCCCAGCATTTT
j_gene: TRBJ1-3; v_gene: TRBV7-9; d_gene: TRBD1; abundance: NA; CDR3aa: CASSSRRLDRGTGNTIYF; CDR3nt: TGTGCCAGCAGCTCGCGGAGGTTGGACAGGGGAACTGGAAACACCATATATTTT
j_gene: TRBJ1-2; v_gene: TRBV4-1; d_gene: TRBD1; abundance: NA; CDR3aa: CASSQPGQEIYGYTF; CDR3nt: TGCGCCAGCAGCCAACCGGGACAGGAAATCTATGGCTACACCTTC
j_gene: TRBJ2-7; v_gene: TRBV4-1; d_gene: NA; abundance: once; CDR3aa: CASSQDSTGYEQYF; CDR3nt: TGCGCCAGCAGCCAAGATTCTACAGGCTACGAGCAGTACTTC
j_gene: TRBJ2-7; v_gene: TRBV4-3; d_gene: NA; abundance: NA; CDR3aa: CASSQDRVSPYEQYF; CDR3nt: TGCGCCAGCAGCCAAGATCGGGTCAGCCCCTACGAGCAGTACTTC
j_gene: TRBJ2-7; v_gene: TRBV7-2; d_gene: NA; abundance: NA; CDR3aa: CASSIPPRGFYEQYF; CDR3nt: TGTGCCAGCAGCATTCCCCCTCGGGGTTTCTACGAGCAGTACTTC
j_gene: TRBJ2-6; v_gene: TRBV28; d_gene: NA; abundance: NA; CDR3aa: CASSFGSGGANVLTF; CDR3nt: TGTGCCAGCAGTTTTGGGTCCGGGGGGGCCAACGTCCTGACTTTC
j_gene: TRBJ2-2; v_gene: TRBV7-9; d_gene: TRBD2; abundance: NA; CDR3aa: CASGFVAGGRAGELFF; CDR3nt: TGTGCCAGCGGATTCGTAGCGGGGGGACGTGCCGGGGAGCTGTTTTTT
j_gene: TRBJ1-4; v_gene: TRBV9; d_gene: TRBD1; abundance: NA; CDR3aa: CASSAGQGNEKLFF; CDR3nt: TGTGCCAGCAGCGCGGGACAGGGGAATGAAAAACTGTTTTTT
j_gene: TRBJ2-5; v_gene: TRBV7-9; d_gene: TRBD2; abundance: NA; CDR3aa: CASSPGVAGGQETQYF; CDR3nt: TGTGCCAGCAGCCCAGGGGTAGCGGGGGGTCAAGAGACCCAGTACTTC
j_gene: TRBJ2-7; v_gene: TRBV29-1; d_gene: NA; abundance: NA; CDR3aa: CSVGRGYEQYF; CDR3nt: TGCAGCGTTGGGCGGGGCTACGAGCAGTACTTC
j_gene: TRBJ2-1; v_gene: TRBV9; d_gene: NA; abundance: NA; CDR3aa: CASSGANHNEQFF; CDR3nt: TGTGCCAGCAGCGGAGCAAACCACAATGAGCAGTTCTTC
j_gene: TRBJ1-4; v_gene: TRBV9; d_gene: TRBD1; abundance: NA; CDR3aa: CASSREGQADEKLFF; CDR3nt: TGTGCCAGCAGCAGAGAGGGACAGGCGGATGAAAAACTGTTTTTT
j_gene: TRBJ2-7; v_gene: TRBV11-3; d_gene: TRBD1; abundance: NA; CDR3aa: CASSLGGGPYEQYF; CDR3nt: TGTGCCAGCAGCTTAGGAGGGGGCCCCTACGAGCAGTACTTC
j_gene: TRBJ1-5; v_gene: TRBV29-1; d_gene: NA; abundance: NA; CDR3aa: CSVGERGSNQPQHF; CDR3nt: TGCAGCGTTGGGGAAAGGGGGAGCAATCAGCCCCAGCATTTT
j_gene: TRBJ2-2; v_gene: TRBV6-5; d_gene: NA; abundance: NA; CDR3aa: CASSYLNTGELFF; CDR3nt: TGTGCCAGCAGTTATCTGAACACCGGGGAGCTGTTTTTT
j_gene: TRBJ2-3; v_gene: TRBV5-1; d_gene: NA; abundance: few; CDR3aa: CASSLTGTRIGNTDTQYF; CDR3nt: TGCGCCAGCAGCCTTACCGGGACTCGGATCGGTAATACAGATACGCAGTATTTT
j_gene: TRBJ2-7; v_gene: TRBV6-1; d_gene: TRBD1; abundance: NA; CDR3aa: CASSDPGQGVRDEQYF; CDR3nt: TGTGCCAGCAGTGACCCGGGACAGGGGGTAAGAGACGAGCAGTACTTC
j_gene: TRBJ2-1; v_gene: TRBV9; d_gene: NA; abundance: NA; CDR3aa: CASSASPENYNEQFF; CDR3nt: TGTGCCAGCAGCGCTTCCCCGGAGAACTACAATGAGCAGTTCTTC
j_gene: TRBJ1-2; v_gene: TRBV9; d_gene: NA; abundance: NA; CDR3aa: CASSPRDSGGARYGYTF; CDR3nt: TGTGCCAGCAGCCCAAGGGACTCGGGGGGAGCCCGATATGGCTACACCTTC